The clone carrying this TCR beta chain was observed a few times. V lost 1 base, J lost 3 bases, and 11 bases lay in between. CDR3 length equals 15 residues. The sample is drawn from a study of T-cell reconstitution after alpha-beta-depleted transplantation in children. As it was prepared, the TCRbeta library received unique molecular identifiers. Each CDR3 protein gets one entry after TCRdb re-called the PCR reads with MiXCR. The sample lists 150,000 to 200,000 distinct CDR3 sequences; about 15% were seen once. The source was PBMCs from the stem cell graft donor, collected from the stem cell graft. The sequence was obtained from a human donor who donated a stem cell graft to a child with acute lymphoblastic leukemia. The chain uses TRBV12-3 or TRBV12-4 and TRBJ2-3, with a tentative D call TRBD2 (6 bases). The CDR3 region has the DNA TGTGCCAGCAGTTTAGGGAGGGAGTCGACAGATACGCAGTATTTT. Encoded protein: CASSLGRESTDTQYF.